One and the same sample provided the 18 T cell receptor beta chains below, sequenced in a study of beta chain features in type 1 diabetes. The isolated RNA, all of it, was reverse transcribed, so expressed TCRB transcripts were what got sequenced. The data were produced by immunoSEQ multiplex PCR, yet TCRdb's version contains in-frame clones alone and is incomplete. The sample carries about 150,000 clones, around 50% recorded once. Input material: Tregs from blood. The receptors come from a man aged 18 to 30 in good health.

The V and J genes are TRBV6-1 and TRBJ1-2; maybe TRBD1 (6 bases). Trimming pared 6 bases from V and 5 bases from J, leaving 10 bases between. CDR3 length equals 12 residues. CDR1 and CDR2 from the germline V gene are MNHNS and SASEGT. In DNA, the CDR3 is TGTGCCAGCAGCGAGCAGGGGTATGGCTACACCTTC. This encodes CASSEQGYGYTF.

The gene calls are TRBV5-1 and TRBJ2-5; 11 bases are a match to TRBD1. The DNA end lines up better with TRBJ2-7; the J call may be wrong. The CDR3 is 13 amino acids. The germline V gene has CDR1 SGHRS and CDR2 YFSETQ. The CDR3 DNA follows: TGCGCCAGCAGGGGGACAGGGGGCTACGAGCAGTACTTC. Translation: CASRGTGGYEQYF.

DNA for the CDR3: TGTGCCACCAAGGGACTAGGGGAAAATGAGCAGTTCTTC. Amino acids: CATKGLGENEQFF. This chain joins TRBV10-3 and TRBJ2-1; 8 bases are shared with TRBD2. This CDR3 comprises 13 residues. The V gene's germline CDR1 is ENHRY and CDR2 SYGVKD. The V gene end was trimmed by 10 bases and the J gene end by 7 bases; junction bases not matched to a gene: 9.

The CDR3 region has the DNA TGTGCCAGCAGCTTAGGTGCGGGGCTGGGCACTGAAGCTTTCTTT. It specifies CASSLGAGLGTEAFF. V and J are TRBV7-3 and TRBJ1-1, with a tentative D call TRBD1 (5 bases). The V end was cut by 2 bases, the J end by 4 bases, with 14 bases between. Germline-derived CDR1 and CDR2 are SGHTA and FQGTGA. This CDR3 has 15 residues.

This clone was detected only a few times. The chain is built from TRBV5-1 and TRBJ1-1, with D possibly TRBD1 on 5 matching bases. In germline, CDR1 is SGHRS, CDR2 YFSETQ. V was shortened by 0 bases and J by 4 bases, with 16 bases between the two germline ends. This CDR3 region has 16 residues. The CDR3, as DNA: TGCGCCAGCAGCTTGGGGCAGGGATTGAGGAGCACTGAAGCTTTCTTT. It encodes CASSLGQGLRSTEAFF.

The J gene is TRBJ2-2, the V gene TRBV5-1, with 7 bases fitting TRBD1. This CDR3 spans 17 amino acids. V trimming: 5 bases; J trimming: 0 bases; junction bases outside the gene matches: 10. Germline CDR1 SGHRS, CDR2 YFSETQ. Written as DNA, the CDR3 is TGCGCCAGCAGAGGAGGACAGGTATTCGCGAACACCGGGGAGCTGTTTTTT. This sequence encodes CASRGGQVFANTGELFF. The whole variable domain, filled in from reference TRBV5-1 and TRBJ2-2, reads KAGVTQTPRYLIKTRGQQVTLSCSPISGHRSVSWYQQTPGQGLQFLFEYFSETQRNKGNFPGRFSGRQFSNSRSEMNVSTLELGDSALYLCASRGGQVFANTGELFFGEGSRLTVL.

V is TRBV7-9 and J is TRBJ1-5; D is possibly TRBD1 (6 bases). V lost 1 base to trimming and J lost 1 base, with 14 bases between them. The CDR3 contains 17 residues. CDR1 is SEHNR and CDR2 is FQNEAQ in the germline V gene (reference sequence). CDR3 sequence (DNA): TGTGCCAGCAGCTTAGACACAGGGCAGTGGAGCAATCAGCCCCAGCATTTT. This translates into CASSLDTGQWSNQPQHF.

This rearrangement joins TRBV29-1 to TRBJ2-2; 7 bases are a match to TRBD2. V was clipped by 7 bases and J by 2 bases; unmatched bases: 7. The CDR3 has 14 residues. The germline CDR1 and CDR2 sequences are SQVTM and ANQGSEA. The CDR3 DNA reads TGCAGCGCCGGGGTAGCGGGTAACACCGGGGAGCTGTTTTTT. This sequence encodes CSAGVAGNTGELFF.

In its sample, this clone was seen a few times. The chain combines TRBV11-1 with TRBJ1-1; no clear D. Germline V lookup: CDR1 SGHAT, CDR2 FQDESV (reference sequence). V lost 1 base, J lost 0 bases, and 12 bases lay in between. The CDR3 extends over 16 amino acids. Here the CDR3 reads CASSLGAGLMNTEAFF. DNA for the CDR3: TGTGCCAGCAGCTTAGGCGCAGGCCTAATGAACACTGAAGCTTTCTTT.

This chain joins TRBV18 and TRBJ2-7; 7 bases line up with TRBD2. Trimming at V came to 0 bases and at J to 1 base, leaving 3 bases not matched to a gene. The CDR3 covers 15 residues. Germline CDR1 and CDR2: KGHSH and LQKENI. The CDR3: CASSPPSGNSYEQYF. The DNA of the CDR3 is TGTGCCAGCTCACCACCGAGCGGGAATTCCTACGAGCAGTACTTC.

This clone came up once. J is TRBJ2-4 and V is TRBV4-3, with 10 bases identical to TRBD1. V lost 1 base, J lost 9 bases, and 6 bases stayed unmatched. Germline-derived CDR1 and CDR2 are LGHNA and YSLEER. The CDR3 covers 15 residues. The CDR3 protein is CASSQVRGQGVIQYF. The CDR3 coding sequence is TGCGCCAGCAGCCAAGTGCGCGGACAGGGGGTCATTCAGTACTTC.

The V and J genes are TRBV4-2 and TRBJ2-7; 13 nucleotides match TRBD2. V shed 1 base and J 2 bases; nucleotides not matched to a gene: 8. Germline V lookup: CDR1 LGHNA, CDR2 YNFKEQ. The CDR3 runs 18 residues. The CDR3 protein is CASSQGPGTSGIPYEQYF. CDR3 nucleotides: TGTGCCAGCAGCCAAGGTCCCGGGACTAGCGGGATTCCCTACGAGCAGTACTTC.

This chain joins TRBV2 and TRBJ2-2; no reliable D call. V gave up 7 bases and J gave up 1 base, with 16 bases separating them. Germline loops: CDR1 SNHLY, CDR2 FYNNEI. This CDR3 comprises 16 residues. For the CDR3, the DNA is TGTGCCAGCACTCGGGTCCCGCCGGGGAACACCGGGGAGCTGTTTTTT. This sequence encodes CASTRVPPGNTGELFF.

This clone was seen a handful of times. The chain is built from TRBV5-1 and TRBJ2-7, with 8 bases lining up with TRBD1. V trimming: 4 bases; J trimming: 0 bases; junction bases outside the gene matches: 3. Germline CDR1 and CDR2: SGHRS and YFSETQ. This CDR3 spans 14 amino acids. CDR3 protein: CASSQGQGSYEQYF. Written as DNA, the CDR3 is TGCGCCAGCAGCCAAGGACAGGGCTCCTACGAGCAGTACTTC.

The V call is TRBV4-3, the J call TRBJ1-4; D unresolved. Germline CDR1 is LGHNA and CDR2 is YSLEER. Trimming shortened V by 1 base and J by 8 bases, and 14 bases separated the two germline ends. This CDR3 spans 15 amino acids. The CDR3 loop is CASSQAGSVGEKLFF. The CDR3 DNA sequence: TGCGCCAGCAGCCAAGCCGGATCCGTCGGGGAAAAACTGTTTTTT.

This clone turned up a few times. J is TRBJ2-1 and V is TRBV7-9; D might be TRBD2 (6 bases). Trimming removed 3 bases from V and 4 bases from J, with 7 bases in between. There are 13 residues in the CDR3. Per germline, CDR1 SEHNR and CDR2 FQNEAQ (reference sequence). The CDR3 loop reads CASSFSGYNEQFF. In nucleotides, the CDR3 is TGTGCCAGCAGCTTTAGCGGTTACAATGAGCAGTTCTTC.

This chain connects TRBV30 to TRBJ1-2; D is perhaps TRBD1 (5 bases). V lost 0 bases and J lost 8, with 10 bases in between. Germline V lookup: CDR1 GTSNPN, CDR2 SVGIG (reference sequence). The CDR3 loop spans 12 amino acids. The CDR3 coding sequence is TGTGCCTGGAGTGTGCAGGGAATCGGCTACACCTTC. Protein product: CAWSVQGIGYTF.

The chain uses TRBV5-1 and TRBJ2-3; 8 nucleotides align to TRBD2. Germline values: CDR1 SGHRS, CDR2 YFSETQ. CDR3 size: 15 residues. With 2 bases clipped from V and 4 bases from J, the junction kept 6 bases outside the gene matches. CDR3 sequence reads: CASSFLRGGPDTQYF. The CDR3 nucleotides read TGCGCCAGCAGCTTTCTCCGGGGGGGTCCAGATACGCAGTATTTT.